These 32 T cell receptor beta chains were all obtained from the same sample, sequenced in a study of blood T cell repertoires in COVID-19. Some clones are missing from TCRdb's copy, which holds only in-frame ones; the method was immunoSEQ multiplex PCR. The sample has fewer than 150,000 clones, around four fifths seen once. Sequenced sample: peripheral blood. The receptor set was obtained from a man of 80 years or more with acute or convalescent COVID-19.

This chain uses TRBV19 with TRBJ1-5, with D possibly being TRBD1 (5 bases). Germline CDR1 reads LNHDA; CDR2 reads SQIVND (reference sequence). The length of the CDR3 is 13 residues. Trimming cost V 6 bases and J 5 bases, with 11 bases left between them. The chain's CDR3 is CASRQTAHQPQHF. CDR3 bases: TGTGCCAGTAGGCAGACAGCCCATCAGCCCCAGCATTTT.

The chain combines TRBV7-9 with TRBJ2-3, with a tentative D call TRBD1 (5 bases). Germline V gene data show CDR1 as SEHNR and CDR2 as FQNEAQ (reference sequence). This CDR3 has 13 amino acids. The V end lost 2 bases, the J end lost 4 bases, and 7 bases lay between the germline ends. The chain's CDR3 is CASSLQGPDTQYF. The CDR3 DNA reads as TGTGCCAGCAGCTTACAGGGCCCAGATACGCAGTATTTT.

This chain links TRBV5-1 with TRBJ1-1; 7 nucleotides align to TRBD1. After removal of 4 bases from V and 0 bases from J, the junction contained 15 bases not matched to a gene. The germline V gene has CDR1 SGHRS and CDR2 YFSETQ. There are 18 residues in the CDR3. The CDR3 DNA reads as TGCGCCAGCAGCATCTCCTACAGGGGAATAGGAGTGAACACTGAAGCTTTCTTT. Protein sequence: CASSISYRGIGVNTEAFF.

The gene calls are TRBV29-1 and TRBJ1-5, with 7 bases aligning to TRBD1. The trim removed 7 bases at V and 0 bases at J, leaving 6 bases unmatched. Germline V gene lookup returns CDR1 SQVTM and CDR2 ANQGSEA. The CDR3 is 14 residues long. As DNA, the CDR3 is TGCAGCGGAAAGTACAGGGGTAGCAATCAGCCCCAGCATTTT. It is translated as CSGKYRGSNQPQHF.

The V call is TRBV2, the J call TRBJ2-7, with 12 bases matching TRBD2. The CDR3 has 13 amino acids. The V gene's germline CDR1 is SNHLY and CDR2 FYNNEI. Trimming removed 5 bases from V and 4 bases from J; junction bases left unmatched: 0. CDR3 in DNA: TGTGCCAGCAGTCTAGCGGGGGGGTACGAGCAGTACTTC. This codes for CASSLAGGYEQYF.

The V call is TRBV2, the J call TRBJ2-1, with 7 bases lining up with TRBD1. Germline CDR1 is SNHLY and CDR2 is FYNNEI. The CDR3 covers 15 residues. V was pared by 6 bases and J by 0 bases, with 5 bases of the junction left unmatched. The CDR3 sequence: CASSATGNSYNEQFF. Written as DNA, the CDR3 is TGTGCCAGCAGCGCGACAGGGAACTCCTACAATGAGCAGTTCTTC. Complete variable domain (other parts from reference TRBV2 and TRBJ2-1): EPEVTQTPSHQVTQMGQEVILRCVPISNHLYFYWYRQILGQKVEFLVSFYNNEISEKSEIFDDQFSVERPDGSNFTLKIRSTKLEDSAMYFCASSATGNSYNEQFFGPGTRLTVL.

The chain carries TRBV5-6 and TRBJ1-6; D unclear. The CDR3 has 14 amino acids. CDR1 SGHDT and CDR2 YYEEEE come from the germline V gene. Trimming pared 1 base from V and 6 bases from J, leaving 8 bases between. The CDR3 DNA reads as TGTGCCAGCAGCTTGTACAGCACTAATTCACCCCTCCACTTT. As protein: CASSLYSTNSPLHF.

V and J are TRBV3-1 (or the pseudogene TRBV3-2) and TRBJ2-7; 9 bases fit TRBD2. Germline assignment: CDR1 LGHDT and CDR2 YNNKEL (reference sequence). This CDR3 comprises 15 residues. J lost 2 bases, V lost 3 bases, and 5 bases had no gene match. Here the CDR3 reads CASSQSSGGTYEQYF. The CDR3, as DNA: TGTGCCAGCAGCCAGAGTAGCGGGGGTACCTACGAGCAGTACTTC.

The chain combines TRBV6-6 with TRBJ1-6; possible D gene TRBD1, 5 bases. This CDR3 is built from 14 residues. Trimming cost V 8 bases and J 5 bases, with 13 bases left between them. Germline CDR1 MNHNY, CDR2 SVGAGI (reference sequence). The CDR3 sequence is CASRPDTHNSPLHF. The DNA for the CDR3 is TGTGCCAGCCGCCCGGACACGCATAATTCACCCCTCCACTTT.

The chain is built from TRBV20-1 and TRBJ1-1, with D possibly being TRBD1 (5 bases). The CDR3 loop spans 14 amino acids. Germline lookup yields CDR1 DFQATT and CDR2 SNEGSKA (reference sequence). Trimming removed 3 bases from V and 1 base from J, with 12 bases in between. CDR3 loop: CSASRGASNTEAFF. As DNA, the CDR3 is TGCAGTGCTAGTCGCGGGGCTTCGAACACTGAAGCTTTCTTT.

This clone was seen just once. The chain uses TRBV5-8 and TRBJ2-5, with 7 bases that match TRBD2. V gave up 9 bases and J gave up 1 base; unmatched junction bases: 6. The CDR3 runs to 13 residues. Germline V gene lookup returns CDR1 SGHTS and CDR2 YDEGEE. The CDR3 DNA reads TGTGCCACCTCCCCTAGCGGCCAAGAGACCCAGTACTTC. Amino acids: CATSPSGQETQYF. The variable domain in full, completed from reference TRBV5-8 and TRBJ2-5, reads EAGVTQSPTHLIKTRGQQATLRCSPISGHTSVYWYQQALGLGLQFLLWYDEGEERNRGNFPPRFSGRQFPNYSSELNVNALELEDSALYLCATSPSGQETQYFGPGTRLLVL.

The chain combines TRBV6-5 with TRBJ1-2; TRBD1 might be the D (5 bases). V was shortened by 4 bases and J by 2 bases, with 11 bases between the two germline ends. Per the germline V gene, CDR1 is MNHEY and CDR2 is SVGAGI. This CDR3 comprises 14 residues. CDR3 residues: CASSSTDLNYGYTF. DNA for the CDR3: TGTGCCAGCAGTTCGACAGACCTCAACTATGGCTACACCTTC.

The V call is TRBV4-2, the J call TRBJ2-3, with 12 nucleotides matching TRBD2. The CDR3 is made up of 16 amino acids. Germline trimming cut 4 bases from V and 5 bases from J; bases unmatched to any gene: 7. The V gene's germline CDR1 is LGHNA and CDR2 YNFKEQ. Here the CDR3 DNA reads TGTGCCAGCAGCCCTCTAGCGGGGGGGCCGGTAGATACGCAGTATTTT. It yields the protein CASSPLAGGPVDTQYF.

V gene TRBV15 combines with J gene TRBJ1-2; 8 bases agree with TRBD1. Looked up from germline, CDR1 is LNHNV and CDR2 is YYDKDF (reference sequence). The CDR3 covers 16 residues. Trimming took 3 bases from V and 0 from J; bases not matched to a gene: 6. The CDR3 DNA follows: TGTGCCACCAGCAGGGAAGGACAGGGTACTAACTATGGCTACACCTTC. Its protein is CATSREGQGTNYGYTF.

This clone was counted at least ten times. The V and J genes are TRBV5-6 and TRBJ1-3; 9 bases are a match to TRBD1. Germline CDR1 SGHDT, CDR2 YYEEEE. V gave up 5 bases and J gave up 6 bases; unmatched junction bases: 3. CDR3 length: 13 residues. The CDR3 region is CASREQGANTIYF. CDR3 sequence (DNA): TGTGCCAGCAGGGAACAGGGGGCAAACACCATATATTTT.

The chain carries TRBV2 and TRBJ1-1; the D gene is possibly TRBD1 (5 bases). V shed 7 bases and J shed 1 base, with 16 bases lying between them. The CDR3 consists of 15 residues. Germline-derived CDR1 and CDR2 are SNHLY and FYNNEI. DNA for the CDR3: TGTGCCAGCAAAATTTTGACAGTGGAGAACACTGAAGCTTTCTTT. Translated: CASKILTVENTEAFF.

The V and J genes are TRBV6-5 and TRBJ1-1; D remains unclear. This CDR3 is built from 13 residues. V was shortened by 7 bases and J by 0 bases, with 9 bases between the two germline ends. Looked up from germline, CDR1 is MNHEY and CDR2 is SVGAGI. The CDR3 coding sequence is TGTGCCAGCAAGTTTCTACTGAACACTGAAGCTTTCTTT. Translation gives CASKFLLNTEAFF.

The chain couples TRBV11-2 to TRBJ2-7, with D perhaps TRBD1 (5 bases). Germline loops: CDR1 SGHAT, CDR2 FQNNGV. This CDR3 contains 14 residues. V shed 6 bases and J shed 0 bases, with 12 bases lying between them. The CDR3 loop is CASSLDITSYEQYF. CDR3 nucleotide sequence: TGTGCCAGCAGTCTGGACATTACCTCCTACGAGCAGTACTTC.

The chain links TRBV18 to TRBJ2-7, with D tentatively TRBD2 (5 bases). CDR3 length equals 13 residues. Germline V gene data show CDR1 as KGHSH and CDR2 as LQKENI. Between the trimmed V and J ends, which lost 3 bases and 7 bases, there was a span of 13 bases. The CDR3 sequence is CASSPGAGWEQYF. DNA of the CDR3: TGTGCCAGCTCACCGGGCGCGGGCTGGGAGCAGTACTTC.

V usage is TRBV5-1 and J usage is TRBJ2-3, with TRBD1 as a possible D gene (5 bases). Trimming pared 1 base from V and 6 bases from J, leaving 18 bases between. The CDR3 is made up of 16 amino acids. Germline loops: CDR1 SGHRS, CDR2 YFSETQ. The CDR3 sequence is CASSLRYSDRRDTQYF. CDR3 DNA: TGCGCCAGCAGCTTGCGCTATAGTGACAGAAGGGATACGCAGTATTTT.

The rearrangement links TRBV10-3 to TRBJ2-2; TRBD1 might be the D (7 bases). This CDR3 has 14 amino acids. The V and J ends lost 4 bases and 5 bases respectively, with 11 bases between them. Per germline, CDR1 ENHRY and CDR2 SYGVKD. CDR3 sequence reads: CAISGTGLTGELFF. CDR3 DNA sequence: TGTGCCATCAGTGGGACAGGACTAACCGGGGAGCTGTTTTTT.

The DNA for the CDR3 is TGTGCCAGCAGCTCAAAGGGGACAGGGGACTACGAGCAGTACTTC. Residues: CASSSKGTGDYEQYF. This chain links TRBV5-4 with TRBJ2-7, with 10 positions matching TRBD1. This CDR3 has 15 amino acids. Per germline, CDR1 SGHNT and CDR2 YYREEE (reference sequence). V trimming: 3 bases; J trimming: 3 bases; junction bases outside the gene matches: 6.

This chain uses TRBV6-1 with TRBJ1-1; weak D call: TRBD1 (5 bases). V was trimmed by 2 bases and J by 10 bases, leaving 17 bases between them. The CDR3 is 14 residues long. The germline V gene has CDR1 MNHNS and CDR2 SASEGT. The CDR3 coding sequence is TGTGCCAGCAGTGAAAAGCAGGGTAAAGTCGGAGCTTTCTTT. This encodes CASSEKQGKVGAFF.

This clone was observed at least ten times. The genes are TRBV5-1 and TRBJ2-2, with D perhaps TRBD1 (6 bases). CDR3 length equals 14 residues. The ends were cut back, 0 bases at V and 6 bases at J, with 9 bases in the middle. Germline V gene data show CDR1 as SGHRS and CDR2 as YFSETQ. CDR3 in DNA: TGCGCCAGCAGCTTGGTTCAGGGGCCCGGGGAGCTGTTTTTT. This codes for CASSLVQGPGELFF.

This clone came up a few times. This rearrangement joins TRBV7-9 to TRBJ1-6, with a possible D match to TRBD1 (5 bases). The CDR3 length is 14 residues. V was pared by 0 bases and J by 6 bases, with 6 bases between. Looked up from germline, CDR1 is SEHNR and CDR2 is FQNEAQ (reference sequence). The CDR3 DNA sequence: TGTGCCAGCAGCTTAGCCAGGGCTAATTCACCCCTCCACTTT. Translating gives CASSLARANSPLHF.

This clone is a singleton in its sample. The chain combines TRBV3-1 (or the pseudogene TRBV3-2) with TRBJ2-2, with a possible D match to TRBD1 (6 bases). The CDR3 is made up of 16 amino acids. The V end was cut by 1 base, the J end by 6 bases, with 15 bases between. Germline V gene data show CDR1 as LGHDT and CDR2 as YNNKEL (reference sequence). The CDR3 sequence is CASSQATGHFPGELFF. Here the CDR3 DNA reads TGTGCCAGCAGCCAAGCGACAGGACATTTTCCCGGGGAGCTGTTTTTT.

V usage is TRBV3-1 (or the pseudogene TRBV3-2) and J usage is TRBJ2-2; TRBD1 aligns across 9 bases. J gave up 3 bases and V 0 bases, and 23 bases lay outside the gene matches. CDR1 and CDR2 from the germline V gene are LGHDT and YNNKEL (reference sequence). CDR3 size: 23 residues. For the CDR3, the DNA is TGTGCCAGCAGCCAAGATTGGGGTGGTTATCCTTCCCAGGGGGACAGGGACACCGGGGAGCTGTTTTTT. Translating gives CASSQDWGGYPSQGDRDTGELFF.

This chain links TRBV15 with TRBJ1-2, with 8 nucleotides matching TRBD1. Unmatched junction bases numbered 7, after V lost 5 bases and J lost 8 bases. Germline lookup yields CDR1 LNHNV and CDR2 YYDKDF (reference sequence). There are 13 residues in the CDR3. The CDR3 DNA reads as TGTGCCACCAGCCCGGACAGGGAGGAGGGCTACACCTTC. It translates to CATSPDREEGYTF.

On this clone: This sequence may be a read error, since a much larger clone differs from it by one base. The chain is built from TRBV3-1 (or the pseudogene TRBV3-2) and TRBJ1-2; tentatively, D is TRBD1 (6 bases). With 2 bases removed from V and 3 bases from J, the gap between germline ends came to 10 bases. Per germline, CDR1 LGHDT and CDR2 YNNKEL (reference sequence). The CDR3 has 14 amino acids. DNA of the CDR3: TGTGCCAGCAGCCAATGGAACAGGGACTATGGCTACACCTTC. Translated, it gives CASSQWNRDYGYTF.

V usage is TRBV14 and J usage is TRBJ2-7; TRBD1 matches 9 bases. Trimming removed 3 bases from V and 2 bases from J; junction bases left unmatched: 8. CDR1 and CDR2 from the germline V gene are SGHDN and FVKESK. The CDR3 is 16 amino acids. The CDR3 coding sequence is TGTGCCAGCAGCCATCTAACGGGACAGGGTCCCTACGAGCAGTACTTC. It is translated as CASSHLTGQGPYEQYF.

This clone came up a few times. This chain connects TRBV7-8 to TRBJ2-3; the match to TRBD2 covers 9 bases. After removal of 2 bases from V and 1 base from J, the junction contained 1 base not matched to a gene. Germline V gene data show CDR1 as SGHVS and CDR2 as FQNEAQ. The CDR3 totals 15 residues. The CDR3, as DNA: TGTGCCAGCAGCTTACTAGCGGGGCGCACAGATACGCAGTATTTT. It specifies CASSLLAGRTDTQYF. Full variable domain (rest looked up from reference TRBV7-8 and TRBJ2-3): GAGVSQSPRYKVAKRGQDVALRCDPISGHVSLFWYQQALGQGPEFLTYFQNEAQLDKSGLPSDRFFAERPEGSVSTLKIQRTQQEDSAVYLCASSLLAGRTDTQYFGPGTRLTVL.

This chain joins TRBV5-1 and TRBJ1-2; D uncertain. Looked up from germline, CDR1 is SGHRS and CDR2 is YFSETQ. With 0 bases removed from V and 4 bases from J, the gap between germline ends came to 10 bases. The CDR3 has 14 residues. CDR3 amino acids: CASSLDGAPYGYTF. The CDR3 DNA reads TGCGCCAGCAGCTTGGACGGAGCTCCCTATGGCTACACCTTC.